Below are 8 T cell receptor beta chains sequenced from a single sample in a study of CD8+CD57+ T cells in acquired aplastic anemia. Both TCR beta VDJ combination and CDR3 sequence profiling were carried out. Genomic DNA was the template for this profiling. TCRdb reanalysed the reads using MiXCR and keeps one entry per CDR3 protein. The data hold over 150,000 distinct CDR3 sequences, with about 48% observed a single time. Flow cytometry had shown expanded CD8+CD57+ cells in the patients chosen for sequencing. Source material: sorted CD4+, CD8+, or CD8+CD57+ T cells (not recorded which) from PBMCs. The source is a human donor with aplastic anemia.

The chain employs TRBV20-1 and TRBJ2-7; TRBD1 might be the D (5 bases). The ends were cut back, 6 bases at V and 4 bases at J, with 16 bases in the middle. CDR3 length: 13 amino acids. Per germline, CDR1 DFQATT and CDR2 SNEGSKA (reference sequence). This CDR3 is CSAERTHTYEQYF. The CDR3 DNA sequence: TGCAGTGCAGAGAGGACACACACATACGAGCAGTACTTC.

This sequence joins TRBV15 and TRBJ1-4, with unresolved D. Trimming removed 5 bases from V and 4 bases from J, with 20 bases in between. CDR1 is LNHNV and CDR2 is YYDKDF in the germline V gene (reference sequence). This CDR3 has 17 residues. The CDR3: CATSPDETQRSNEKLFF. In DNA, the CDR3 is TGTGCCACCAGCCCGGACGAGACTCAAAGGAGTAATGAAAAACTGTTTTTT.

The chain carries TRBV2 and TRBJ2-5, with 9 nucleotides matching TRBD1. V was pared by 6 bases and J by 5 bases, with 10 bases of the junction left unmatched. The V gene's germline CDR1 is SNHLY and CDR2 FYNNEI. CDR3 size: 15 residues. The CDR3 DNA sequence: TGTGCCAGCAGATTGTTGACAGGGGGAGGTGAGACCCAGTACTTC. Protein: CASRLLTGGGETQYF.

There are many counts of this clonotype. The CDR3 coding sequence is TGTGCCAGCACCTCGTTACACGAGAACACTGAAGCTTTCTTT. Its translation is CASTSLHENTEAFF. This chain joins TRBV6-1 and TRBJ1-1; D uncertain. The CDR3 consists of 14 residues. Germline assignment: CDR1 MNHNS and CDR2 SASEGT. V was clipped by 7 bases and J by 1 base, with 13 bases between them.

The J gene is TRBJ2-5, the V gene TRBV24-1, with a possible D match to TRBD1 (6 bases). Germline CDR1 and CDR2: KGHDR and SFDVKD. The CDR3 covers 15 residues. Trimming took off 4 bases at V and 2 bases at J, with 13 bases between the two ends. The CDR3 DNA reads TGTGCCACCAGTGACTACCGACAGGCTCAAGAGACCCAGTACTTC. Its protein product is CATSDYRQAQETQYF.

The chain is built from TRBV10-1 and TRBJ2-3; TRBD1 aligns across 8 bases. The CDR3 covers 16 residues. Looked up from germline, CDR1 is WNHNN and CDR2 is SYGVQD (reference sequence). Losses at the gene ends were 7 bases for V and 0 bases for J; bases not matched to a gene: 9. CDR3 loop: CASTLTGEGSTDTQYF. The CDR3, as DNA: TGCGCCAGCACACTGACAGGGGAAGGGAGCACAGATACGCAGTATTTT.

The chain has TRBV4-2 and TRBJ1-2; perhaps TRBD1 as D (6 bases). This CDR3 spans 18 amino acids. With 1 base removed from V and 2 bases from J, the gap between germline ends came to 20 bases. The germline V gene has CDR1 LGHNA and CDR2 YNFKEQ. The CDR3 DNA follows: TGTGCCAGCAGCCAAGGGGGTGTCGACAGGCTAGAGAACTATGGCTACACCTTC. Translating gives CASSQGGVDRLENYGYTF.

About this clonotype: At one of its ends the junction is not consistent with the germline gene, which may arise from a read error. The chain employs TRBV4-3 and TRBJ2-1; D uncertain. Per the germline V gene, CDR1 is LGHNA and CDR2 is YSLEER. The CDR3 sequence is 15 residues long. This CDR3 reads CASSQDPDKDNERFF. The CDR3 nucleotides are TGCGCCAGCAGCCAAGATCCCGACAAAGACAATGAGCGGTTCTTC.